The 18 T cell receptor beta chains in this list originate from one sample, sequenced in a study of cytomegalovirus exposure and HLA in healthy donors. The study ran its PCR with 60 Vbeta and 13 Jbeta primers. The protocol was immunoSEQ multiplex PCR, while the TCRdb copy is restricted to in-frame clones and leaves out a portion. The data hold some 130,000 clones, with just under 80% observed a single time. What was sequenced was PBMCs. The receptors here all came from a woman between 18 and 29 years old in good health and CMV-seronegative.

The chain links TRBV18 to TRBJ2-5; TRBD2 is a possible D gene (6 bases). This CDR3 is 15 amino acids long. Between the trimmed V and J ends, which lost 4 bases and 1 base, there was a span of 13 bases. Germline V CDR1 and CDR2: KGHSH, LQKENI. This CDR3 reads CASSLQEGIQETQYF. The CDR3 DNA reads as TGTGCCAGCTCACTACAGGAGGGAATCCAAGAGACCCAGTACTTC.

This clone was counted once. One end of the junction fails to match germline, which may point to a read error. The genes are TRBV4-1 and TRBJ2-1; 11 nucleotides line up with TRBD2. This CDR3 region has 15 residues. Germline V lookup: CDR1 MGHRA, CDR2 YSYEKL. CDR3 sequence reads: CASSQEWLAGGEQFF. The CDR3 nucleotides read TGCGCCAGCAGTCAAGAGTGGCTAGCGGGAGGTGAGCAGTTCTTC.

The chain uses TRBV5-1 and TRBJ1-2; 7 bases agree with TRBD1. The CDR3 totals 17 residues. Germline-derived CDR1 and CDR2 are SGHRS and YFSETQ. V dropped 3 bases and J dropped 2; count of bases not matched to a gene: 13. This chain's CDR3 is CASSSPELQGRNYGYTF. The CDR3 DNA follows: TGCGCCAGCAGCTCGCCGGAGTTACAGGGGAGAAACTATGGCTACACCTTC.

The chain has TRBV5-6 and TRBJ2-5, with 7 bases aligning to TRBD2. The tail of the sequence fits TRBJ2-7 better, so the J call may be wrong. Germline V gene sequence: CDR1 SGHDT, CDR2 YYEEEE. The length of the CDR3 is 14 residues. CDR3 protein: CASSLSPSGYEQYF. CDR3 in DNA: TGTGCCAGCAGCTTGTCGCCTAGCGGCTACGAGCAGTACTTC.

The V gene is TRBV2, the J gene TRBJ2-2, with 9 nucleotides matching TRBD2. The length of the CDR3 is 18 residues. Germline values: CDR1 SNHLY, CDR2 FYNNEI. The V and J ends lost 2 bases and 4 bases, in that order; junction bases with no gene match: 11. The CDR3 DNA reads as TGTGCCAGCAGTGAAATCTCCCTAGCGGGAACCGCCACCGGGGAGCTGTTTTTT. Its protein is CASSEISLAGTATGELFF.

The V and J genes are TRBV29-1 and TRBJ2-3, with 7 bases matching TRBD2. Germline-derived CDR1 and CDR2 are SQVTM and ANQGSEA. The trim removed 4 bases at V and 3 bases at J, leaving 10 bases unmatched. This CDR3 spans 15 amino acids. The CDR3 region has the DNA TGCAGCGTTGCTACCGCGGGAGAGATTACAGATACGCAGTATTTT. This sequence encodes CSVATAGEITDTQYF.

This chain links TRBV30 with TRBJ1-5; 9 bases are shared with TRBD1. The CDR3 is 15 amino acids. Trimming at V came to 4 bases and at J to 3 bases, leaving 7 bases not matched to a gene. Germline CDR1 is GTSNPN and CDR2 is SVGIG (reference sequence). CDR3 sequence (DNA): TGTGCCTGGACCGGGACAGGGCCCCTCAATCAGCCCCAGCATTTT. As protein: CAWTGTGPLNQPQHF.

The V and J genes are TRBV10-1 and TRBJ1-5; D remains unclear. The V and J ends lost 2 bases and 5 bases respectively, with 4 bases between them. This CDR3 spans 12 amino acids. Germline V lookup: CDR1 WNHNN, CDR2 SYGVQD (reference sequence). CDR3 amino acids: CASSEGHQPQHF. In DNA form, the CDR3 reads TGCGCCAGCAGTGAGGGCCATCAGCCCCAGCATTTT.

The rearrangement joins TRBV5-1 to TRBJ2-1, with TRBD1 matching 7 bases. The CDR3 totals 15 residues. CDR1 SGHRS and CDR2 YFSETQ come from the germline V gene. The V gene end was trimmed by 4 bases and the J gene end by 4 bases; junction bases not matched to a gene: 8. The CDR3 is CASSTGTAVYNEQFF. CDR3 DNA sequence: TGCGCCAGCAGCACCGGGACAGCCGTTTACAATGAGCAGTTCTTC.

The chain carries TRBV15 and TRBJ1-3; the D is unclear. Trimming left V 0 bases short and J 2 bases short, with 5 bases between. CDR3 length: 14 residues. Germline values: CDR1 LNHNV, CDR2 YYDKDF (reference sequence). The CDR3 here is CATSRDRTGNTIYF. CDR3 nucleotide sequence: TGTGCCACCAGCAGAGACAGGACTGGAAACACCATATATTTT.

This CDR3 reads CASSEGLADSWEQYF. The CDR3 DNA reads as TGTGCCAGCAGTGAGGGACTAGCGGACTCTTGGGAGCAGTACTTC. V and J are TRBV6-1 and TRBJ2-7, with TRBD2 matching 11 bases. CDR3 size: 15 residues. With 3 bases clipped from V and 7 bases from J, the junction kept 8 bases outside the gene matches. Germline CDR1 reads MNHNS; CDR2 reads SASEGT.

V gene TRBV4-1 combines with J gene TRBJ1-1; TRBD1 matches at 7 bases. The ends lost 3 bases at V and 8 bases at J; junction bases unmatched: 9. CDR3 length: 14 amino acids. In germline, CDR1 is MGHRA, CDR2 YSYEKL. CDR3 residues: CASSHLIKGAEAFF. CDR3 nucleotides: TGCGCCAGCAGCCACCTAATCAAGGGGGCGGAAGCTTTCTTT.

The chain recombines TRBV19 with TRBJ1-4, with D hard to call. Germline CDR1 and CDR2: LNHDA and SQIVND (reference sequence). This CDR3 contains 16 residues. Trimming took 1 base from V and 5 from J, leaving 14 bases between them. The CDR3: CASSIARGYLNEKLFF. DNA of the CDR3: TGTGCCAGTAGTATAGCCCGCGGATACCTGAATGAAAAACTGTTTTTT. The full variable domain, its missing parts supplied by reference TRBV19 and TRBJ1-4, is DGGITQSPKYLFRKEGQNVTLSCEQNLNHDAMYWYRQDPGQGLRLIYYSQIVNDFQKGDIAEGYSVSREKKESFPLTVTSAQKNPTAFYLCASSIARGYLNEKLFFGSGTQLSVL.

This chain uses TRBV7-8 with TRBJ2-7; no clear D. Per germline, CDR1 SGHVS and CDR2 FQNEAQ. The V end was cut by 1 base, the J end by 2 bases, with 15 bases between. CDR3 length: 16 residues. Written as DNA, the CDR3 is TGTGCCAGCAGCTTAGGCCCCCGAGATAGAGCCTACGAGCAGTACTTC. It yields the protein CASSLGPRDRAYEQYF.

The V gene is TRBV5-6, the J gene TRBJ2-5; TRBD1 is a possible D gene (6 bases). Trimming pared 0 bases from V and 3 bases from J, leaving 9 bases between. This CDR3 comprises 14 residues. The germline gives CDR1 SGHDT, CDR2 YYEEEE. CDR3 sequence: CASSLDRVEETQYF. In DNA, the CDR3 is TGTGCCAGCAGCTTGGACAGGGTCGAAGAGACCCAGTACTTC.

The chain has TRBV6-6 and TRBJ2-3; possibly TRBD2 for D (7 bases). The CDR3 has 14 amino acids. Trimming pared 7 bases from V and 2 bases from J, leaving 13 bases between. The V gene's germline CDR1 is MNHNY and CDR2 SVGAGI (reference sequence). The CDR3 nucleotides read TGTGCCAGCAACCAAGGGGGGGCCACAGATACGCAGTATTTT. Amino acids: CASNQGGATDTQYF.

The genes are TRBV30 and TRBJ2-5; 10 nucleotides line up with TRBD2. Germline CDR1 is GTSNPN and CDR2 is SVGIG (reference sequence). CDR3 length equals 15 residues. V shed 0 bases, J shed 5 bases, and the junction held 6 bases outside the gene matches. In DNA form, the CDR3 reads TGTGCCTGGAGTGTAGCGGGAGGGCATCCCGAGACCCAGTACTTC. Amino acids: CAWSVAGGHPETQYF. Supplemented by reference TRBV30 and TRBJ2-5, the full variable domain reads SQTIHQWPATLVQPVGSPLSLECTVEGTSNPNLYWYRQAAGRGLQLLFYSVGIGQISSEVPQNLSASRPQDRQFILSSKKLLLSDSGFYLCAWSVAGGHPETQYFGPGTRLLVL.

Points on this clone: The sample contains more than one DNA sequence encoding this CDR3. V usage is TRBV6-1 and J usage is TRBJ2-7; 11 bases match TRBD2. Germline V CDR1 and CDR2: MNHNS, SASEGT. This CDR3 comprises 15 residues. V shed 1 base, J shed 5 bases, and the junction held 4 bases outside the gene matches. The CDR3 reads CASSEELAGGNEQYF. The DNA of the CDR3 is TGTGCCAGCAGTGAAGAGCTAGCGGGAGGCAACGAGCAGTACTTC.